Below are 26 T cell receptor beta chains sequenced from a single sample in a study of cytomegalovirus exposure and HLA in healthy donors. The protocol was immunoSEQ multiplex PCR, while the TCRdb copy is restricted to in-frame clones and leaves out a portion. In the table there are tens of thousands of clones, 85% of which are singletons. What was sequenced was PBMCs. The source is a man aged 25 to 40 in good health and CMV-seronegative.

This clone occurred a few times. The chain recombines TRBV7-6 with TRBJ2-7; possibly TRBD2 for D (6 bases). Per the germline V gene, CDR1 is SGHVS and CDR2 is FNYEAQ. Trimming shortened V by 5 bases and J by 4 bases, and 9 bases separated the two germline ends. The CDR3 has 12 residues. The CDR3 protein is CASSPGGYEQYF. CDR3 nucleotides: TGTGCCAGCAGCCCCGGGGGATACGAGCAGTACTTC.

The genes are TRBV15 and TRBJ2-6; perhaps TRBD1 as D (7 bases). The CDR3 is made up of 18 amino acids. Trimming shortened V by 1 base and J by 0 bases, and 13 bases separated the two germline ends. In germline, CDR1 is LNHNV, CDR2 YYDKDF (reference sequence). The CDR3 nucleotides read TGTGCCACCAGCAGAGGGACAGGACTATTCTCTGGGGCCAACGTCCTGACTTTC. Amino acid sequence: CATSRGTGLFSGANVLTF.

With regard to this clone: Within the sample, other DNA sequences also encode this same CDR3. The gene calls are TRBV30 and TRBJ1-6, with D perhaps TRBD1 (6 bases). Trimming removed 1 base at V and 7 bases at J, with 8 bases between. The CDR3 spans 13 residues. Germline lookup yields CDR1 GTSNPN and CDR2 SVGIG (reference sequence). The CDR3 bases are TGTGCCTGGAGTGAACAGGGAAATTCACCCCTCCACTTT. This encodes CAWSEQGNSPLHF.

This sequence joins TRBV11-3 and TRBJ2-2, with D possibly being TRBD2 (5 bases). The germline V and J ends were trimmed by 4 bases and 8 bases, with 14 bases remaining between them. Per the germline V gene, CDR1 is SGHNT and CDR2 is YENEEA. The CDR3 totals 14 residues. The CDR3 here is CASSSYETSGELFF. Here the CDR3 DNA reads TGTGCCAGCAGCTCGTACGAAACTAGTGGGGAGCTGTTTTTT.

V and J are TRBV18 and TRBJ2-3; 8 nucleotides align to TRBD1. After removal of 3 bases from V and 3 bases from J, the junction contained 5 bases not matched to a gene. Per germline, CDR1 KGHSH and CDR2 LQKENI. This CDR3 spans 15 amino acids. In DNA, the CDR3 is TGTGCCAGCTCACCCCGGACAGGGTGGACAGATACGCAGTATTTT. Protein: CASSPRTGWTDTQYF.

This clone was detected only a few times. J is TRBJ2-2 and V is TRBV4-2, with no clear D. CDR1 LGHNA and CDR2 YNFKEQ come from the germline V gene. This CDR3 has 16 amino acids. V was clipped by 1 base and J by 1 base, with 10 bases between them. CDR3 nucleotide sequence: TGTGCCAGCAGCCAAGGCCACAGAGAGAACACCGGGGAGCTGTTTTTT. Its protein product is CASSQGHRENTGELFF.

The V and J genes are TRBV9 and TRBJ2-7, with TRBD2 as a possible D gene (5 bases). CDR1 and CDR2 from the germline V gene are SGDLS and YYNGEE. There are 14 residues in the CDR3. Trimming left V 3 bases short and J 4 bases short, with 14 bases between. CDR3 coding DNA: TGTGCCAGCAGCGCAACTAGTCGAGTTTACGAGCAGTACTTC. It translates to CASSATSRVYEQYF. Drawing the rest from reference TRBV9 and TRBJ2-7, the complete variable domain is DSGVTQTPKHLITATGQRVTLRCSPRSGDLSVYWYQQSLDQGLQFLIQYYNGEERAKGNILERFSAQQFPDLHSELNLSSLELGDSALYFCASSATSRVYEQYFGPGTRLTVT.

The chain carries TRBV6-5 and TRBJ1-2; 8 bases fit TRBD1. The CDR3 length is 14 residues. Germline lookup yields CDR1 MNHEY and CDR2 SVGAGI. V lost 6 bases and J lost 3; bases outside the gene matches: 6. CDR3 coding DNA: TGTGCCAGCAGCATGGGACAGGACCACTATGGCTACACCTTC. It codes for CASSMGQDHYGYTF.

The chain is built from TRBV5-1 and TRBJ2-7; the D gene is possibly TRBD1 (5 bases). The CDR3 length is 14 residues. The germline gives CDR1 SGHRS, CDR2 YFSETQ. Trimming left V 2 bases short and J 5 bases short, with 14 bases between. CDR3 in amino acids: CASSFRTFSDEQYV. Here the CDR3 DNA reads TGCGCCAGCAGCTTTCGGACATTTAGTGACGAGCAGTACGTC.

This clone was detected a few times. The gene calls are TRBV19 and TRBJ1-2; 7 bases agree with TRBD1. Germline CDR1 reads LNHDA; CDR2 reads SQIVND (reference sequence). This CDR3 has 14 residues. J gave up 8 bases and V 5 bases, and 11 bases lay outside the gene matches. The CDR3 DNA is TGTGCCAGTAGTCTCAGGGGGGCCTATCTGGGCTACACCTTC. Amino acid sequence: CASSLRGAYLGYTF.

The chain couples TRBV5-1 to TRBJ2-7; 7 bases are shared with TRBD2. V was pared by 4 bases and J by 1 base, with 11 bases of the junction left unmatched. Germline assignment: CDR1 SGHRS and CDR2 YFSETQ. This CDR3 has 16 residues. The CDR3 bases are TGCGCCAGCAGCCAAAAGATGGGGGGGGGTTCCTACGAGCAGTACTTC. It is translated as CASSQKMGGGSYEQYF.

J is TRBJ1-5 and V is TRBV19; TRBD1 matches 8 bases. This CDR3 has 15 residues. CDR1 LNHDA and CDR2 SQIVND come from the germline V gene (reference sequence). The V gene end was trimmed by 3 bases and the J gene end by 5 bases; junction bases not matched to a gene: 6. For the CDR3, the DNA is TGTGCCAGTAGTATCTCTCCAGGGGGCCATCAGCCCCAGCATTTT. Protein product: CASSISPGGHQPQHF.

The chain links TRBV29-1 to TRBJ1-1, with D perhaps TRBD1 (5 bases). Trimming shortened V by 4 bases and J by 1 base, and 10 bases separated the two germline ends. Germline V gene sequence: CDR1 SQVTM, CDR2 ANQGSEA. The CDR3 length is 13 residues. CDR3 coding DNA: TGCAGCGTTGTAATGGGGGGGAACACTGAAGCTTTCTTT. Translating it yields CSVVMGGNTEAFF.

In nucleotides, the CDR3 is TGTGCCAGCAGGAAGGGGGACACCGATTTGCCCCTCCACTTT. This sequence encodes CASRKGDTDLPLHF. V usage is TRBV6-6 and J usage is TRBJ1-6, with D perhaps TRBD1 (6 bases). The ends were cut back, 6 bases at V and 13 bases at J, with 19 bases in the middle. CDR1 and CDR2 from the germline V gene are MNHNY and SVGAGI (reference sequence). This CDR3 has 14 residues.

The genes are TRBV7-7 and TRBJ2-2, with D tentatively TRBD2 (6 bases). CDR1 SSHAT and CDR2 FNYEAQ come from the germline V gene (reference sequence). The V and J ends lost 1 base and 4 bases respectively, with 10 bases between them. The CDR3 contains 15 residues. The CDR3 region has the DNA TGTGCCAGCAGCTTAGGGGGAGGTTCCACCGGGGAGCTGTTTTTT. This gives the protein CASSLGGGSTGELFF.

This rearrangement joins TRBV7-2 to TRBJ1-2; D perhaps matches TRBD1 (6 bases). The CDR3 is 14 residues long. The germline V gene has CDR1 SGHTA and CDR2 FQGNSA. V dropped 5 bases and J dropped 8 bases, with 18 bases sitting between them. Here the CDR3 DNA reads TGTGCCAGCAGCCTACATGGCAGGGGTGAGGGCTACACCTTC. It translates to CASSLHGRGEGYTF.

The chain combines TRBV5-4 with TRBJ1-2; D unresolved. V was pared by 4 bases and J by 4 bases, with 20 bases between. The CDR3 consists of 16 residues. Looked up from germline, CDR1 is SGHNT and CDR2 is YYREEE (reference sequence). CDR3 residues: CASSPLARRATYGYTF. Here the CDR3 DNA reads TGTGCCAGCAGCCCCCTGGCGCGGAGAGCCACCTATGGCTACACCTTC.

The J gene is TRBJ2-1, the V gene TRBV19; D unclear. Trimming stripped 2 bases from V and 6 bases from J, with 17 bases between. CDR1 is LNHDA, CDR2 SQIVND, per germline (reference sequence). The CDR3 length is 16 residues. This CDR3 is CASSITVSVERNEQFF. The CDR3 nucleotides read TGTGCCAGTAGTATAACGGTGTCTGTAGAGCGCAATGAGCAGTTCTTC.

The V gene is TRBV29-1, the J gene TRBJ2-7; D gene uncertain. V was shortened by 3 bases and J by 3 bases, with 15 bases between the two germline ends. This CDR3 has 14 residues. CDR1 is SQVTM and CDR2 is ANQGSEA in the germline V gene. The CDR3 is CSVDLALAIYEQYV. The CDR3 nucleotides read TGCAGCGTTGACCTGGCTTTAGCTATCTACGAGCAGTACGTC.

This chain joins TRBV7-9 and TRBJ1-4; TRBD1 is a possible D gene (5 bases). Germline CDR1 SEHNR, CDR2 FQNEAQ (reference sequence). The CDR3 is 15 amino acids. Trimming left V 5 bases short and J 4 bases short, with 14 bases between. DNA of the CDR3: TGTGCCAGCAGCCCCCTGACAGAGGTTAATGAAAAACTGTTTTTT. Its protein is CASSPLTEVNEKLFF.

The chain employs TRBV11-3 and TRBJ2-2; D uncertain. The germline V gene has CDR1 SGHNT and CDR2 YENEEA. Trimming left V 3 bases short and J 4 bases short, with 15 bases between. The CDR3 totals 16 residues. CDR3 bases: TGTGCCAGCAGCTTCCCTGATAGTCGGTCCACCGGGGAGCTGTTTTTT. Translated, it gives CASSFPDSRSTGELFF.

Concerning this clone: The junction departs from the called germline gene at one end, perhaps through a read error. The J gene is TRBJ1-5, the V gene TRBV11-2; D not certain. Per the germline V gene, CDR1 is SGHAT and CDR2 is FQNNGV. The CDR3 is made up of 14 amino acids. CDR3 loop: CASSVDGSNQPQHF. The CDR3 nucleotides read TGTGCCAGCAGCGTAGATGGCAGTAATCAGCCCCAGCATTTT.

The chain couples TRBV19 to TRBJ2-2; D may be TRBD1 (5 bases). This CDR3 region has 14 residues. The germline V gene has CDR1 LNHDA and CDR2 SQIVND (reference sequence). The ends were cut back, 5 bases at V and 1 base at J, with 8 bases in the middle. As DNA, the CDR3 is TGTGCCAGTAGTCCGACAGTGAACACCGGGGAGCTGTTTTTT. Residues: CASSPTVNTGELFF.

The J gene is TRBJ2-3, the V gene TRBV5-1; tentatively, D is TRBD1 (7 bases). Germline V gene sequence: CDR1 SGHRS, CDR2 YFSETQ. This CDR3 is 14 amino acids long. V lost 4 bases to trimming and J lost 4 bases, with 13 bases between them. The CDR3: CASSAGGQADTQYF. CDR3 nucleotide sequence: TGCGCCAGCAGCGCAGGGGGGCAAGCAGATACGCAGTATTTT.

The chain has TRBV5-8 and TRBJ2-1, with a tentative D call TRBD2 (5 bases). The ends were cut back, 1 base at V and 8 bases at J, with 13 bases in the middle. Per germline, CDR1 SGHTS and CDR2 YDEGEE. This CDR3 contains 14 residues. CDR3 residues: CASSLYRGLHEQFF. CDR3 sequence (DNA): TGTGCCAGCAGCTTGTACCGAGGGCTGCATGAGCAGTTCTTC.

V is TRBV5-1 and J is TRBJ2-1; TRBD1 matches at 7 bases. Germline CDR1 reads SGHRS; CDR2 reads YFSETQ. V trimming: 3 bases; J trimming: 2 bases; junction bases outside the gene matches: 5. This CDR3 has 15 residues. The CDR3 region has the DNA TGCGCCAGCAGCTGGGGACAGAGCGCCTACAATGAGCAGTTCTTC. The encoded protein is CASSWGQSAYNEQFF.